The 25 T cell receptor beta chains below were found in one sample sequenced in a study of T-cell reconstitution after alpha-beta-depleted transplantation in children. It was with unique molecular identifiers that the TCRbeta library was prepared. TCRdb passed the PCR reads through MiXCR, listing each CDR3 protein once. The sample records some 250,000 distinct CDR3 sequences, around 12% being singletons. The sample here was PBMCs from the stem cell graft donor, taken from the stem cell graft. These receptors were obtained from a human donor who donated a stem cell graft to a child with acute lymphoblastic leukemia.

In this sample, this clonotype turned up many times. The V gene is TRBV6-2 or TRBV6-3, the J gene TRBJ1-5; D is uncertain. This CDR3 has 14 residues. V was cut by 7 bases and J by 3 bases, with 13 bases left in between. CDR1 is MNHEY, CDR2 SVGEGT, per germline. The CDR3 sequence: CASMAERINQPQHF. CDR3 in DNA: TGTGCCAGCATGGCGGAGAGAATCAATCAGCCCCAGCATTTT.

This clonotype was observed at least ten times. The rearrangement uses TRBV5-1 and TRBJ1-4; 8 bases are shared with TRBD1. The CDR3 has 14 amino acids. Looked up from germline, CDR1 is SGHRS and CDR2 is YFSETQ. Losses at the gene ends were 3 bases for V and 5 bases for J; bases not matched to a gene: 3. In nucleotides, the CDR3 is TGCGCCAGCAGCTCCCGGACAGGGAATGAAAAACTGTTTTTT. Translating gives CASSSRTGNEKLFF.

This clonotype was counted many times. The genes are TRBV3-1 and TRBJ2-7, with 7 bases identical to TRBD2. CDR1 is LGHDT and CDR2 is YNNKEL in the germline V gene (reference sequence). Trimming cost V 7 bases and J 2 bases; bases outside gene matches: 5. The CDR3 length is 13 residues. The CDR3 DNA follows: TGTGCCAGCACCGGGGGGTCTACCTACGAGCAGTACTTC. Its translation is CASTGGSTYEQYF.

The sample holds many counts of this clonotype. The chain has TRBV12-3 or TRBV12-4 and TRBJ2-6; D is unclear. The V and J ends lost 7 bases and 6 bases respectively, with 10 bases between them. The CDR3 has 13 amino acids. The CDR3 loop is CASTFRPANVLTF. The CDR3 coding sequence is TGTGCCAGCACCTTCCGACCGGCCAACGTCCTGACTTTC.

This clonotype was seen ten or more times. This chain uses TRBV28 with TRBJ2-7; D not certain. CDR3 size: 18 residues. Germline lookup yields CDR1 MDHEN and CDR2 SYDVKM. V lost 2 bases and J lost 4, with 24 bases in between. CDR3 sequence reads: CASSLVEFQQTKEYEQYF. The DNA for the CDR3 is TGTGCCAGCAGTTTAGTGGAGTTTCAGCAAACAAAGGAATACGAGCAGTACTTC.

This clonotype was seen at least ten times. V and J are TRBV5-1 and TRBJ2-7; D gene ambiguous. Germline CDR1 and CDR2: SGHRS and YFSETQ. This CDR3 contains 15 residues. V lost 1 base to trimming and J lost 0 bases, with 11 bases between them. The chain's CDR3 is CASSLLLNPSYEQYF. Written as DNA, the CDR3 is TGCGCCAGCAGCTTGTTATTGAATCCCTCCTACGAGCAGTACTTC.

This clonotype was picked up many times. The gene calls are TRBV5-1 and TRBJ2-5; 7 bases are a match to TRBD1. The CDR3 is made up of 16 amino acids. Trimming at V came to 0 bases and at J to 3 bases, leaving 8 bases not matched to a gene. In germline, CDR1 is SGHRS, CDR2 YFSETQ. Written as DNA, the CDR3 is TGCGCCAGCAGCTTGGAACCGGGCAGGGGGAAAGAGACCCAGTACTTC. It codes for CASSLEPGRGKETQYF.

This clonotype occurred many times. V is TRBV12-3 or TRBV12-4 and J is TRBJ2-3; D possibly uses TRBD1 or TRBD2 (6 bases each). Between the trimmed V and J ends, which lost 5 bases and 5 bases, there was a span of 17 bases. The CDR3 sequence is 15 residues long. CDR3 region: CASSDVRDKGDTQYF. In DNA form, the CDR3 reads TGTGCCAGCAGTGACGTGCGGGACAAAGGAGATACGCAGTATTTT.

The J gene is TRBJ1-5, the V gene TRBV7-2; the D gene is possibly TRBD1 (5 bases). The germline CDR1 and CDR2 sequences are SGHTA and FQGNSA. This CDR3 is built from 15 residues. The V gene lost 6 bases and the J gene lost 2 bases, with 14 bases spanning the gap. CDR3 in amino acids: CASSHDWGGNQPQHF. CDR3 nucleotides: TGTGCCAGCAGTCACGACTGGGGGGGCAATCAGCCCCAGCATTTT.

Many counts were recorded for this clonotype. CDR3 region: CSASDQGVNYGYTF. In nucleotides, the CDR3 is TGCAGTGCTAGCGACCAGGGTGTTAACTATGGCTACACCTTC. This chain joins TRBV20-1 and TRBJ1-2; a possible D gene is TRBD1 (5 bases). Germline V gives CDR1 DFQATT, CDR2 SNEGSKA (reference sequence). This CDR3 is built from 14 residues. Trimming took off 3 bases at V and 1 base at J, with 12 bases between the two ends.

This clonotype was seen ten or more times. The V gene is TRBV20-1, the J gene TRBJ2-6, with 7 positions matching TRBD1. Germline V CDR1 and CDR2: DFQATT, SNEGSKA (reference sequence). V was clipped by 7 bases and J by 2 bases; unmatched bases: 5. This CDR3 is built from 14 residues. CDR3 residues: CSVQQGTGANVLTF. DNA of the CDR3: TGCAGTGTTCAACAGGGGACTGGGGCCAACGTCCTGACTTTC.

There are a few counts of this clonotype. The V gene is TRBV5-1, the J gene TRBJ2-6, with D possibly matching TRBD2 (5 bases). Germline assignment: CDR1 SGHRS and CDR2 YFSETQ. The CDR3 contains 17 residues. V was shortened by 1 base and J by 0 bases, with 11 bases between the two germline ends. The CDR3 region is CASSLFGGPSGANVLTF. The DNA for the CDR3 is TGCGCCAGCAGCTTGTTTGGCGGGCCCTCTGGGGCCAACGTCCTGACTTTC. Variable domain in full (rest from reference TRBV5-1 and TRBJ2-6): KAGVTQTPRYLIKTRGQQVTLSCSPISGHRSVSWYQQTPGQGLQFLFEYFSETQRNKGNFPGRFSGRQFSNSRSEMNVSTLELGDSALYLCASSLFGGPSGANVLTFGAGSRLTVL.

This clonotype was detected many times. This sequence joins TRBV20-1 and TRBJ1-1; D remains ambiguous. This CDR3 comprises 10 residues. CDR1 DFQATT and CDR2 SNEGSKA come from the germline V gene (reference sequence). V was shortened by 7 bases and J by 11 bases, with 14 bases between the two germline ends. CDR3 nucleotides: TGCAGTGTAAGGAGCCGCGACGCTTTCTTT. Its translation is CSVRSRDAFF.

Many counts were recorded for this clonotype. The rearrangement uses TRBV7-9 and TRBJ1-1, with 9 nucleotides matching TRBD1. Losses at the gene ends were 8 bases for V and 10 bases for J; bases not matched to a gene: 14. CDR1 SEHNR and CDR2 FQNEAQ come from the germline V gene (reference sequence). The CDR3 is 14 amino acids. The CDR3 spells CASVLGRDREAAFF. In nucleotides, the CDR3 is TGTGCCAGCGTCCTCGGCCGGGACAGGGAGGCAGCTTTCTTT.

The rearrangement uses TRBV10-3 and TRBJ1-2, with 8 bases lining up with TRBD1. Losses at the gene ends were 6 bases for V and 5 bases for J; bases not matched to a gene: 5. The CDR3 consists of 13 residues. Germline V gene lookup returns CDR1 ENHRY and CDR2 SYGVKD. Written as DNA, the CDR3 is TGTGCCATCAGAGAGACAGGGGAATATGGCTACACCTTC. This encodes CAIRETGEYGYTF.

This clonotype appeared a few times. V gene TRBV29-1 combines with J gene TRBJ1-2, with 8 bases matching TRBD1. This CDR3 has 15 amino acids. Germline V CDR1 and CDR2: SQVTM, ANQGSEA. Trimming cost V 5 bases and J 3 bases; bases outside gene matches: 11. In DNA form, the CDR3 reads TGCAGCGTTTCCTCTGTCACAGGGGGGGACTATGGCTACACCTTC. Translation gives CSVSSVTGGDYGYTF.

This chain uses TRBV7-2 with TRBJ2-2; no reliable D call. The CDR3 is made up of 15 amino acids. Looked up from germline, CDR1 is SGHTA and CDR2 is FQGNSA. The V end was cut by 0 bases, the J end by 0 bases, with 5 bases between. CDR3 residues: CASSLAWANTGELFF. The CDR3 DNA reads TGTGCCAGCAGCTTAGCATGGGCGAACACCGGGGAGCTGTTTTTT.

In its sample, this clonotype was seen many times. J is TRBJ2-2 and V is TRBV5-1; D remains ambiguous. The germline V gene has CDR1 SGHRS and CDR2 YFSETQ. The CDR3 totals 16 residues. Between the trimmed V and J ends, which lost 1 base and 5 bases, there was a span of 15 bases. The DNA of the CDR3 is TGCGCCAGCAGCTTGACCCGACGGATTTCTACCGGGGAGCTGTTTTTT. This codes for CASSLTRRISTGELFF.

Comment on this clonotype: This may be a read error, as it is one base from a much larger clone. The CDR3 nucleotides read TGTGCCAGCACTTTCGGTCAGGCTTCGTCTGACGAGCAGTACTTC. The encoded protein is CASTFGQASSDEQYF. The V call is TRBV12-3 or TRBV12-4, the J call TRBJ2-7; D is undetermined. Trimming took 7 bases from V and 5 from J, leaving 21 bases between them. The CDR3 length is 15 residues.

The sample holds many counts of this clonotype. CDR3 protein: CASSFRRAFYEQYF. CDR3 coding DNA: TGTGCCAGCAGTTTCAGGCGGGCCTTCTACGAGCAGTACTTC. The chain employs TRBV12-3 or TRBV12-4 and TRBJ2-7, with D perhaps matching TRBD2 (5 bases). The CDR3 sequence is 14 residues long. V was pared by 3 bases and J by 3 bases, with 12 bases between.

This clonotype was detected many times. J is TRBJ2-3 and V is TRBV24-1, with 8 bases matching TRBD2. The germline CDR1 and CDR2 sequences are KGHDR and SFDVKD. This CDR3 has 16 residues. Trimming removed 1 base from V and 4 bases from J; junction bases left unmatched: 6. CDR3 coding DNA: TGTGCCACCAGTGATTTAGCGCGGGGGGCCCCAGATACGCAGTATTTT. Translating it yields CATSDLARGAPDTQYF.

This clonotype was seen a single time. This chain links TRBV30 with TRBJ2-3; 8 bases are shared with TRBD1. The trim removed 5 bases at V and 8 bases at J, leaving 12 bases unmatched. CDR1 GTSNPN and CDR2 SVGIG come from the germline V gene (reference sequence). This CDR3 is 14 amino acids long. CDR3 residues: CAWRGTGIPFTQYF. For the CDR3, the DNA is TGTGCCTGGCGAGGGACAGGAATCCCTTTTACGCAGTATTTT.

This clonotype was observed many times. The rearrangement uses TRBV20-1 and TRBJ2-3, with D unclear. The CDR3 covers 13 residues. Germline CDR1 is DFQATT and CDR2 is SNEGSKA (reference sequence). Between the trimmed V and J ends, which lost 3 bases and 4 bases, there was a span of 11 bases. DNA for the CDR3: TGCAGTGCTAGTCGGGCATCGCCAGATACGCAGTATTTT. The encoded protein is CSASRASPDTQYF.

This clonotype was seen a few times. This chain joins TRBV7-2 and TRBJ2-1; 9 bases line up with TRBD1. Trimming took 3 bases from V and 2 from J; bases not matched to a gene: 2. Germline values: CDR1 SGHTA, CDR2 FQGNSA. CDR3 length: 15 residues. In DNA, the CDR3 is TGTGCCAGCAGCTTTAACAGGGGGCCCTACAATGAGCAGTTCTTC. It specifies CASSFNRGPYNEQFF.

There are many counts of this clonotype. The genes are TRBV20-1 and TRBJ2-7, with unresolved D. CDR1 is DFQATT and CDR2 is SNEGSKA in the germline V gene (reference sequence). The CDR3 spans 14 residues. The V gene lost 0 bases and the J gene lost 6 bases, with 15 bases spanning the gap. The DNA for the CDR3 is TGCAGTGCTAGAGATCTAGAGGAGAGTGGCGAGCAGTACTTC. It translates to CSARDLEESGEQYF.